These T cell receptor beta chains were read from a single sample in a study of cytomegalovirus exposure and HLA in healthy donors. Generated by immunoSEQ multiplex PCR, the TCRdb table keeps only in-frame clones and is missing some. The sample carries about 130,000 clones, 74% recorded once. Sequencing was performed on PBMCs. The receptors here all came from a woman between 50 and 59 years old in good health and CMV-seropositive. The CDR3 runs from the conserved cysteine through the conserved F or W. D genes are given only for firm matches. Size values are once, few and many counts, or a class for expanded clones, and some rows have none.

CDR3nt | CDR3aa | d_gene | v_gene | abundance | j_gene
TGTGCCAGCAGCGTGTTTGGCGGCCAAGAGACCCAGTACTTC | CASSVFGGQETQYF | . | TRBV9 | . | TRBJ2-5
TGTGCCAGCAGCTCCGTAGCGGGGGCGGTAGATACGCAGTATTTT | CASSSVAGAVDTQYF | TRBD2 | TRBV7-9 | . | TRBJ2-3
TGTGCCAGCAGCGCACAGGGAGCTAAATACGAGCAGTACTTC | CASSAQGAKYEQYF | . | TRBV5-4 | . | TRBJ2-7
TGTGCCAGCAGATTGACTAGCGGATACCAAGAGACCCAGTACTTC | CASRLTSGYQETQYF | TRBD2 | TRBV6-5 | . | TRBJ2-5
TGCGCCAGCAGCTTGGGAGCGATCCGTCCCGAGCAGTACTTC | CASSLGAIRPEQYF | . | TRBV5-1 | once | TRBJ2-7
TGTGCCAGCAGTGAAACCGCTCCCCTAGCGGGGGGGGCGGGTGCCCAGTACTTC | CASSETAPLAGGAGAQYF | TRBD2 | TRBV6-1 | . | TRBJ2-5
TGCGCCAGCAGCTCGACTAGCGGGGGGTACGAGCAGTACTTC | CASSSTSGGYEQYF | TRBD2 | TRBV5-1 | . | TRBJ2-7
TGTGCCAGCAGTATTACAGGGACAGATACGCAGTATTTT | CASSITGTDTQYF | . | TRBV7-2 | few | TRBJ2-3
TGCGCCAGCAGCTTGGACCCAGGGTGGAATCAGCCCCAGCATTTT | CASSLDPGWNQPQHF | . | TRBV5-1 | . | TRBJ1-5
TGTGCCAGCAGCGCCTGGACAGGGGGCCAAGAGACCCAGTACTTC | CASSAWTGGQETQYF | TRBD1 | TRBV6-1 | . | TRBJ2-5
TGTGCCTCGAGGGCCTCCTACGAGCAGTACTTC | CASRASYEQYF | . | TRBV10-3 | . | TRBJ2-7
TGCGCCAGCAGTGATGCGGGGGGACCGAACACCGGGGAGCTGTTTTTT | CASSDAGGPNTGELFF | TRBD2 | TRBV10-1 | . | TRBJ2-2
TGTGCCAGCAGCCAAGGACAGGGGGGTTCGGGCTACACCTTC | CASSQGQGGSGYTF | TRBD1 | TRBV5-5 | few | TRBJ1-2
TGTGCCAGCAGCCAGGAAGCGGGGGGGCTTGCAGATACGCAGTATTTT | CASSQEAGGLADTQYF | TRBD2 | TRBV4-2 | . | TRBJ2-3
TGTGCCAGTCAGTTTGGAGGCGGCGAGCAGTACTTC | CASQFGGGEQYF | . | TRBV2 | . | TRBJ2-7
TGTGCCAGCAGTTATAGGACAGGGTCTTTCACTGAAGCTTTCTTT | CASSYRTGSFTEAFF | TRBD1 | TRBV6-5 | . | TRBJ1-1
TGTGCCACTTCACCGACAGGGGTGCGCGAAGCTTTCTTT | CATSPTGVREAFF | TRBD1 | TRBV19 | . | TRBJ1-1
TGTGCCAGCAGCTACTCCGGGACAGGCACCTACGAGCAGTACTTC | CASSYSGTGTYEQYF | TRBD1 | TRBV5-8 | . | TRBJ2-7
TGTGCCAGCAGCGTAGAAGCAGGGTTCGAGCAGTACTTC | CASSVEAGFEQYF | . | TRBV9 | . | TRBJ2-7
TGTGCCAGCAGTTGGACAGGGGCGGATGAAAAACTGTTTTTT | CASSWTGADEKLFF | TRBD1 | TRBV27 | . | TRBJ1-4
TGTGCCAGCAGTGACGGTCGGGGGGCGAAGCAGTTCTTC | CASSDGRGAKQFF | . | TRBV6-4 | few | TRBJ2-1
TGCGCCAGCAGCTTCCTAACAGGGAACACTGAAGCTTTCTTT | CASSFLTGNTEAFF | . | TRBV5-1 | . | TRBJ1-1
TGTGCCAGCAGTGAATATGGACAGGGAGGTCAGCCCCAGCATTTT | CASSEYGQGGQPQHF | TRBD1 | TRBV6-1 | . | TRBJ1-5
TGCGCCAGCGGCTCGGGGGGCTACACAGATACGCAGTATTTT | CASGSGGYTDTQYF | . | TRBV5-1 | . | TRBJ2-3
TGTGCCACCAGCCGGGACAGCGCATATGAAAAACTGTTTTTT | CATSRDSAYEKLFF | TRBD1 | TRBV15 | . | TRBJ1-4
TGCGCCAGCAGCGATGGGACAAACCTATACGATGGCTACACCTTC | CASSDGTNLYDGYTF | . | TRBV5-1 | . | TRBJ1-2
TGTGCCAGCAGTGGGGGGGTAACATTTGGGGCCAACGTCCTGACTTTC | CASSGGVTFGANVLTF | TRBD2 | TRBV9 | . | TRBJ2-6
TGTGCCAGCAGTACTGGAGGATTCCAAGAGACCCAGTACTTC | CASSTGGFQETQYF | . | TRBV6-1 | . | TRBJ2-5
TGCGCCAGCAGCTGGGGGACAGGGTTGAACACTGAAGCTTTCTTT | CASSWGTGLNTEAFF | TRBD1 | TRBV5-1 | . | TRBJ1-1
TGTGCCAGCAGCCAGCTAGCTTGGGATACGCAGTATTTT | CASSQLAWDTQYF | . | TRBV4-2 | . | TRBJ2-3
TGTGCCAGCAGTGAAGGATTTTCGAGGGTCACCGGGGAGCTGTTTTTT | CASSEGFSRVTGELFF | . | TRBV6-1 | . | TRBJ2-2
TGTGCCAGCAGCCTTCTAGGACAGGGAGCCTATGGCTACACCTTC | CASSLLGQGAYGYTF | TRBD1 | TRBV14 | . | TRBJ1-2
TGTGCCAGCAGCGAGAGGGGTCCCACAGGGAGTAATTCACCCCTCCACTTT | CASSERGPTGSNSPLHF | . | TRBV9 | . | TRBJ1-6
TGTGCCATCAGTGATATAGTCACAGATACGCAGTATTTT | CAISDIVTDTQYF | . | TRBV10-3 | . | TRBJ2-3
TGCGCCAGCAGCTTGAGGGAGAGGTATGGGGCCAACGTCCTGACTTTC | CASSLRERYGANVLTF | . | TRBV5-1 | few | TRBJ2-6
TGTGCCACCAGCCGAGATCAATTGACAGGATCTATCCCCTACGAGCAGTACTTC | CATSRDQLTGSIPYEQYF | . | TRBV15 | . | TRBJ2-7
TGTGCCAGCAGCGTAGGGGCGGGGCAGTACAATGAGCAGTTCTTC | CASSVGAGQYNEQFF | . | TRBV9 | . | TRBJ2-1
TGTGCCAGCAGATTCCTTTCAACTAATGAAAAACTGTTTTTT | CASRFLSTNEKLFF | . | TRBV2 | . | TRBJ1-4
TGTGCCAGCAGACGCGCACGCTATGGCTACACCTTC | CASRRARYGYTF | . | TRBV28 | once | TRBJ1-2
TGTGCCAGCAGCCTACAGGGCGGGGAGACCCAGTACTTC | CASSLQGGETQYF | . | TRBV6-4 | . | TRBJ2-5
TGTGCCTGCACCCTCCTTGGCGGGGGGGCCTACAATGAGCAGTTCTTC | CACTLLGGGAYNEQFF | TRBD2 | TRBV7-2 | . | TRBJ2-1
TGTGCCAGCAGTTACTCAACCCCCGGGACAGGGTATGGCTACACCTTC | CASSYSTPGTGYGYTF | TRBD1 | TRBV6-5 | . | TRBJ1-2
TGTGCCAGCAGTTGGGACAGGGAGGCTGGCTACACCTTC | CASSWDREAGYTF | TRBD1 | TRBV6-5 | . | TRBJ1-2
TGTGCCAGCAGCTTGGCCGGAGTACTCAATCAGCCCCAGCATTTT | CASSLAGVLNQPQHF | . | TRBV5-8 | . | TRBJ1-5
TGTGCCAGCAGCTTGGTGGGGGCCCGATCCTACGAGCAGTACTTC | CASSLVGARSYEQYF | . | TRBV5-8 | . | TRBJ2-7
TGTGCCAGCAGCTTATCTCTTGAAGGGACAGGGGTCACCGGGGAGCTGTTTTTT | CASSLSLEGTGVTGELFF | TRBD1 | TRBV5-6 | few | TRBJ2-2
TGTGCCAGCAGCTCCACAGGGAATTCACCCCTCCACTTT | CASSSTGNSPLHF | . | TRBV7-6 | . | TRBJ1-6
TGTGCCTGGAGTTCTCGGTACGAGCAGTACTTC | CAWSSRYEQYF | . | TRBV30 | . | TRBJ2-7
TGTGCTAGCAGTTCGGGGGTGGGGGGTGAGCAGTACTTC | CASSSGVGGEQYF | . | TRBV7-7 | . | TRBJ2-7
TGTGCCAGCAGTTCCGGGATGGAGACCCAGTACTTC | CASSSGMETQYF | . | TRBV27 | . | TRBJ2-5
TGCGCCAGCAGCCAAGGGGCGTGGGGACAGGAGAACAATGAGCAGTTCTTC | CASSQGAWGQENNEQFF | TRBD1 | TRBV4-3 | once | TRBJ2-1
TGTGCCAGCAGTCCGGGACAGGGGGCAGGGGGGGATGAAAAACTGTTTTTT | CASSPGQGAGGDEKLFF | TRBD1 | TRBV27 | . | TRBJ1-4
TGTGCCAGCTCCGGAGATTCACCCCTCCACTTT | CASSGDSPLHF | . | TRBV18 | . | TRBJ1-6